What follows are 16 T cell receptor beta chains derived from one specimen sequenced in a study of regulatory T cells in long-lasting Graves disease. Arm-PCR of CDR3 regions and iRepertoire HTBI primers were used to build TCR beta libraries. One entry per CDR3 protein, called by TCRdb with MiXCR from the multiplex PCR reads. The sample yields approximately 400,000 distinct CDR3 sequences, about 14% seen once. Time point in this sample: newly diagnosed GD, antithyroid drugs for less than 3 months. The TCR library was made from RNA that had been extracted from PBMCs in TRIzol. Here the sequenced sample was peripheral blood mononuclear cells (PBMCs), taken at new diagnosis, from a patient treated with antithyroid drugs. The receptors derive from a female donor with Graves disease.

The chain couples TRBV6-1 to TRBJ1-2, with 8 positions matching TRBD1. The germline gives CDR1 MNHNS, CDR2 SASEGT. The CDR3 contains 13 residues. V lost 6 bases to trimming and J lost 4 bases; unmatched junction nucleotides: 4. DNA for the CDR3: TGTGCCAGCAGACGACAGGGGATCTATGGCTACACCTTC. Its translation is CASRRQGIYGYTF.

This clonotype has at least ten counts. J is TRBJ1-5 and V is TRBV12-3 or TRBV12-4; no clear D gene. The V end lost 4 bases, the J end lost 1 base, and 20 bases lay between the germline ends. This CDR3 contains 18 residues. The CDR3 protein is CASSSFGPRPRSNQPQHF. DNA of the CDR3: TGTGCCAGCAGTTCATTCGGTCCGAGGCCCCGAAGCAATCAGCCCCAGCATTTT.

This clonotype was observed at least ten times. This chain uses TRBV20-1 with TRBJ2-5; D unclear. The CDR3 sequence is 12 residues long. The germline CDR1 and CDR2 sequences are DFQATT and SNEGSKA (reference sequence). Trimming removed 5 bases from V and 0 bases from J, with 7 bases in between. The CDR3 DNA sequence: TGCAGTGCTTCGACAAACCAAGAGACCCAGTACTTC. Translating it yields CSASTNQETQYF.

This clonotype was observed at least ten times. CDR3 region: CSGGPPPRNSPLHF. CDR3 bases: TGCAGCGGCGGGCCTCCTCCTCGTAATTCACCCCTCCACTTT. The genes are TRBV29-1 and TRBJ1-6; no reliable D call. V lost 7 bases and J 6 bases, leaving 16 bases between the germline ends. Germline loops: CDR1 SQVTM, CDR2 ANQGSEA. This CDR3 contains 14 residues.

Many counts were recorded for this clonotype. V and J are TRBV6-6 and TRBJ2-7; perhaps TRBD2 as D (5 bases). V lost 0 bases, J lost 4 bases, and 13 bases lay in between. The CDR3 totals 15 residues. Looked up from germline, CDR1 is MNHNY and CDR2 is SVGAGI (reference sequence). The CDR3 DNA reads as TGTGCCAGCAGTTACTCGACACAGAGGGCTTACGAGCAGTACTTC. This codes for CASSYSTQRAYEQYF.

The chain couples TRBV3-1 to TRBJ2-1; D is unresolved. With 4 bases removed from V and 6 bases from J, the gap between germline ends came to 10 bases. The CDR3 is 13 amino acids. Germline V gene lookup returns CDR1 LGHDT and CDR2 YNNKEL (reference sequence). This CDR3 is CASSPPEPNEQFF. The CDR3 nucleotides are TGTGCCAGCAGCCCGCCGGAACCCAATGAGCAGTTCTTC.

As regards this clonotype: A much more abundant neighbour one base away suggests this may be a read error. The V gene is TRBV20-1, the J gene TRBJ2-1; tentatively, D is TRBD2 (5 bases). Trimming cost V 3 bases and J 10 bases, with 16 bases left between them. Germline values: CDR1 DFQATT, CDR2 SNEGSKA (reference sequence). The CDR3 length is 13 residues. Here the CDR3 DNA reads TGCAGTGCTAGGGACTTCCCGGCCTACGAGCAGTTCTTC. The encoded protein is CSARDFPAYEQFF.

This chain joins TRBV9 and TRBJ2-3, with 8 bases aligning to TRBD2. V trimming: 3 bases; J trimming: 0 bases; junction bases outside the gene matches: 3. CDR1 and CDR2 from the germline V gene are SGDLS and YYNGEE. The CDR3 loop spans 15 amino acids. The CDR3 DNA reads TGTGCCAGCAGCGGTAGCGGGGTTAGCACAGATACGCAGTATTTT. Its translation: CASSGSGVSTDTQYF. Looking up the rest from reference TRBV9 and TRBJ2-3 gives the full variable domain: DSGVTQTPKHLITATGQRVTLRCSPRSGDLSVYWYQQSLDQGLQFLIQYYNGEERAKGNILERFSAQQFPDLHSELNLSSLELGDSALYFCASSGSGVSTDTQYFGPGTRLTVL.

This clonotype was detected many times. The chain links TRBV13 to TRBJ1-1, with unresolved D. Germline CDR1 and CDR2: PRHDT and FYEKMQ (reference sequence). Trimming removed 3 bases at V and 2 bases at J, with 10 bases between. This CDR3 comprises 14 residues. CDR3 coding DNA: TGTGCCAGCAGCTTCCCCCCGGCCAACACTGAAGCTTTCTTT. It yields the protein CASSFPPANTEAFF.

The V and J genes are TRBV11-3 and TRBJ2-1, with D perhaps matching TRBD1 or TRBD2 (7 bases each). CDR3 size: 14 residues. From germline, CDR1 is SGHNT and CDR2 YENEEA. Between the trimmed V and J ends, which lost 4 bases and 9 bases, there was a span of 16 bases. The CDR3 nucleotides read TGTGCCAGCAGCTCGCAGGGGGGGAGTGGTGAGCAGTTCTTC. This codes for CASSSQGGSGEQFF.

This clonotype came up many times. The J gene is TRBJ2-5, the V gene TRBV3-1, with a tentative D call TRBD1 (6 bases). The V end was cut by 4 bases, the J end by 6 bases, with 15 bases between. CDR3 length equals 14 residues. Germline V gene data show CDR1 as LGHDT and CDR2 as YNNKEL (reference sequence). In nucleotides, the CDR3 is TGTGCCAGCAGCCCCCTCCTGGACAGCCAGACCCAGTACTTC. Translation gives CASSPLLDSQTQYF.

This clonotype has only a few counts. V is TRBV19 and J is TRBJ1-1; 7 nucleotides agree with TRBD1. CDR3 length: 17 residues. Germline values: CDR1 LNHDA, CDR2 SQIVND (reference sequence). After removal of 7 bases from V and 3 bases from J, the junction contained 17 bases not matched to a gene. The CDR3 sequence is CASTTLRGGSPHTEAFF. The CDR3 coding sequence is TGTGCCAGTACCACCCTGAGAGGGGGCTCCCCACACACTGAAGCTTTCTTT.

This clonotype was detected many times. This chain joins TRBV27 and TRBJ2-7; D perhaps matches TRBD2 (5 bases). CDR1 MNHEY and CDR2 SMNVEV come from the germline V gene (reference sequence). V lost 5 bases, J lost 4 bases, and 18 bases lay in between. The CDR3 has 15 residues. In DNA, the CDR3 is TGTGCCAGCAGTCCCATCCCCCGGGGAAAGTACGAGCAGTACTTC. Translated, it gives CASSPIPRGKYEQYF.

Ten or more counts support this clonotype. The chain has TRBV20-1 and TRBJ2-2, with D maybe TRBD2 (5 bases). The V gene lost 3 bases and the J gene lost 1 base, with 9 bases spanning the gap. Per the germline V gene, CDR1 is DFQATT and CDR2 is SNEGSKA (reference sequence). The CDR3 covers 14 residues. The CDR3 spells CSASGELNTGELFF. DNA for the CDR3: TGCAGTGCTAGTGGGGAGCTGAACACCGGGGAGCTGTTTTTT.

The chain links TRBV12-3 or TRBV12-4 to TRBJ2-3, with TRBD2 identical over 10 bases. The V and J ends lost 3 bases and 1 base, in that order; junction bases with no gene match: 22. The CDR3 is 22 amino acids. CDR3 sequence (DNA): TGTGCCAGCAGTTTCGGGACTAGCGTGTGGGCGCGGGAGGAACTCCGCACAGATACGCAGTATTTT. Amino acid sequence: CASSFGTSVWAREELRTDTQYF.

This clonotype was seen ten or more times. The J gene is TRBJ1-4, the V gene TRBV27; D gene uncertain. In germline, CDR1 is MNHEY, CDR2 SMNVEV (reference sequence). V lost 3 bases and J 8 bases, leaving 13 bases between the germline ends. This CDR3 has 14 residues. CDR3 coding DNA: TGTGCCAGCAGTTTGACCAGAAATGGGGAAAAACTGTTTTTT. Its protein is CASSLTRNGEKLFF.